This T cell receptor beta chain derives from a study of Tregs in tolerant kidney transplant recipients. Findings of the study overall: Expanding Tregs on activated donor B cells appeared to best identify donor-specific TCRbeta clones.

The table came from immunoSEQ multiplex PCR; TCRdb's copy has only in-frame clones and leaves some out. This table has 200,000 to 300,000 clones, around 82% appearing once. Note on this clone: The antigen is undetermined.

Source material: CD4+ T cells from blood. This receptor was identified in a human donor in good health.

The CDR3 is CASSSPSDSSTNEKLFF. The DNA of the CDR3 is TGTGCCAGCAGTTCGCCCTCCGACAGTTCAACTAATGAAAAACTGTTTTTT. The gene calls are TRBV28 and TRBJ1-4; maybe TRBD1 (5 bases). The CDR3 runs to 17 residues. V was pared by 4 bases and J by 0 bases, with 15 bases between. Germline V gene lookup returns CDR1 MDHEN and CDR2 SYDVKM.